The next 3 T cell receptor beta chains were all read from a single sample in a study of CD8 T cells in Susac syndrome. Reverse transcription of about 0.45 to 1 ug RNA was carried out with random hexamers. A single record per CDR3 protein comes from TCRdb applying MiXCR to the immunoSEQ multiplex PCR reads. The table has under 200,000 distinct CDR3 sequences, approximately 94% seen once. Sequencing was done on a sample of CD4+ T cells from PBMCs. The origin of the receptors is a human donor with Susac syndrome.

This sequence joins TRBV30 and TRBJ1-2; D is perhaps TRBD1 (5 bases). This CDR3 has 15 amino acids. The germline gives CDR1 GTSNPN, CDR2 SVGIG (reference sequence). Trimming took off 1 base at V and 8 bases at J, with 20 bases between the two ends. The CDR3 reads CAWSENNARAGGYTF. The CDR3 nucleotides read TGTGCCTGGAGTGAAAATAACGCCCGGGCAGGGGGCTACACCTTC.

CDR3 protein: CAWRWSGRSQETQYF. CDR3 nucleotide sequence: TGTGCCTGGAGATGGTCAGGCAGGTCCCAAGAGACCCAGTACTTC. The chain recombines TRBV30 with TRBJ2-5; no clear D. V was clipped by 3 bases and J by 1 base, with 15 bases between them. The CDR3 spans 15 residues. Germline CDR1 GTSNPN, CDR2 SVGIG (reference sequence).

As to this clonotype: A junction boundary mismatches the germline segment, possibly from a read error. The CDR3: CSASTDSGICF. CDR3 bases: TGCAGTGCTAGTACGGACAGCGGGATTTGTTTT. V usage is TRBV20-1 and J usage is TRBJ1-5; a weak D match, TRBD1 (6 bases). The CDR3 length is 11 residues. Germline CDR1 DFQATT, CDR2 SNEGSKA (reference sequence).